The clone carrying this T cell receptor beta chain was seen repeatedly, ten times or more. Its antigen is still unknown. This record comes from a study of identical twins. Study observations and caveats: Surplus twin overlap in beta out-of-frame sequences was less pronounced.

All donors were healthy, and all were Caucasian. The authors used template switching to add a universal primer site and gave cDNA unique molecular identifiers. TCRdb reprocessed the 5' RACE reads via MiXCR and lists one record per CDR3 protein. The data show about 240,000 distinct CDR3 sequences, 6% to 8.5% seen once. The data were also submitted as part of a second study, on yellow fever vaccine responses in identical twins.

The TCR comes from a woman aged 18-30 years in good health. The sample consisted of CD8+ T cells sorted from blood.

The CDR3 bases are TGTGCCAGCAGTACCTCCTACGAGCAGTACTTC. Its protein product is CASSTSYEQYF. V is TRBV12-3 or TRBV12-4 and J is TRBJ2-7; D is unclear. Trimming stripped 5 bases from V and 0 bases from J, with 2 bases between. The CDR3 runs 11 residues.